This record looks at one T cell receptor (beta chain) sequence and its context. Its antigen remains unknown. This record comes from a study of memory CD4+ T cells and cytomegalovirus serostatus. Across the whole study: Of the healthy Belgian adults, several were CMV seropositive and fewer than 30 seronegative. Points from the study as a whole: Suggested: most of the CMV-linked TCR signature lies in CD4+ memory cells.

There are 14 residues in the CDR3. V lost 1 base and J lost 3, with 7 bases in between. Germline V CDR1 and CDR2: SEHNR, FQNEAQ (reference sequence). The data were produced by immunoSEQ multiplex PCR, yet TCRdb's version contains in-frame clones alone and is incomplete. The data show tens of thousands of clones, with 82% seen just once and approximately 0.39% held by the top ten. Single viable CD3+CD4+CD8-CD45RO+ cells were sorted as the memory CD4+ T cells. CMV serostatus came from serum IgG against pp150, pp28, p38, p52. The sample consisted of memory CD4+ T cells from blood. The chain couples TRBV7-9 to TRBJ1-5; D is perhaps TRBD1 (6 bases). This TCR was sampled from an adult in good health and CMV-seronegative. The CDR3 spells CASSLGGANQPQHF. CDR3 DNA sequence: TGTGCCAGCAGCTTAGGGGGGGCCAATCAGCCCCAGCATTTT. The full variable domain, in which reference TRBV7-9 and TRBJ1-5 provide the parts outside the CDR3, is DTGVSQNPRHKITKRGQNVTFRCDPISEHNRLYWYRQTLGQGPEFLTYFQNEAQLEKSRLLSDRFSAERPKGSFSTLEIQRTEQGDSAMYLCASSLGGANQPQHFGDGTRLSIL.